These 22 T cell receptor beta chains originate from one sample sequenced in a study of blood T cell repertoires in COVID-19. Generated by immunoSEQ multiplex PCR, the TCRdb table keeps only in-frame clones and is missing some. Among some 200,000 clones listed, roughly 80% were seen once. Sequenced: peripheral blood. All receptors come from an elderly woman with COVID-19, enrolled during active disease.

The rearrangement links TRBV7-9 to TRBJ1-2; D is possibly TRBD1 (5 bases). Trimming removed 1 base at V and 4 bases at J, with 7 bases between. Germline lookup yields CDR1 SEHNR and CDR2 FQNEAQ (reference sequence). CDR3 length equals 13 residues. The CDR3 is CASSLVDIYGYTF. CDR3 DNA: TGTGCCAGCAGCTTAGTGGACATCTATGGCTACACCTTC.

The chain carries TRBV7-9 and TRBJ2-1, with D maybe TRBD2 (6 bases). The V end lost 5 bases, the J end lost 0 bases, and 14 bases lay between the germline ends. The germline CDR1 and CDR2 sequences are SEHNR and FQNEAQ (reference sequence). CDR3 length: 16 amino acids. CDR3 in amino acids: CASSDRDSSSYNEQFF. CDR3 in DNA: TGTGCCAGCAGCGATCGGGACTCCAGCTCCTACAATGAGCAGTTCTTC.

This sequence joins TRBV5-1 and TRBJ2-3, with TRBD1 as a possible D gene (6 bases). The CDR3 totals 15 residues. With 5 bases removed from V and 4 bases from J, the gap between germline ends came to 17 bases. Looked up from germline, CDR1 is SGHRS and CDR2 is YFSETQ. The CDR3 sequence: CASSFQGRPPDTQYF. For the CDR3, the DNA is TGCGCCAGCAGTTTCCAGGGGCGCCCGCCAGATACGCAGTATTTT.

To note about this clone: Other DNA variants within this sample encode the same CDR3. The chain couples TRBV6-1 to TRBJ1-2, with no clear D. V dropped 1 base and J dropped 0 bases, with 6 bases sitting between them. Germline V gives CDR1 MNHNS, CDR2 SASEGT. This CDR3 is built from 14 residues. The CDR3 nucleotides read TGTGCCAGCAGTGAAGGCGGATCTAACTATGGCTACACCTTC. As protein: CASSEGGSNYGYTF.

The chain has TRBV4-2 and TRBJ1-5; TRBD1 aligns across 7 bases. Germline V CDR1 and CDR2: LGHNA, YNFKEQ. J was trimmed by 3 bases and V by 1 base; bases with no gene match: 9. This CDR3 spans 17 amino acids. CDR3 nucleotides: TGTGCCAGCAGCCAAGGTGAGGGGACAGCCTACAATCAGCCCCAGCATTTT. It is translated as CASSQGEGTAYNQPQHF.

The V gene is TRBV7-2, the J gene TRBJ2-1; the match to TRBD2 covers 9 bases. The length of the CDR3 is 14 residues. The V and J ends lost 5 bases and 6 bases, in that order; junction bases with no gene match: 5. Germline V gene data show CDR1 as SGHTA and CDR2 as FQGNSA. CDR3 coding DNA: TGTGCCAGCAGCCCCGGGACTAGCCGCAATGAGCAGTTCTTC. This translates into CASSPGTSRNEQFF.

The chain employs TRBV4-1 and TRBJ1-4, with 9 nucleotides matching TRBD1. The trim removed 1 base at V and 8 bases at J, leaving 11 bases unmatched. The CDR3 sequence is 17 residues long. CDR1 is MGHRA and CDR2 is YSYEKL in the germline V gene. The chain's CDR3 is CASSQVIGTGKDEKLFF. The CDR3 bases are TGCGCCAGCAGCCAAGTAATAGGGACAGGGAAGGACGAAAAACTGTTTTTT.

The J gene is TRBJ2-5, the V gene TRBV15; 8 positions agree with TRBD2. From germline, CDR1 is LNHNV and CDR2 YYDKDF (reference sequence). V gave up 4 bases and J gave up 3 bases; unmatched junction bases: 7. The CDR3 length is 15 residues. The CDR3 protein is CATSTLLAGEETQYF. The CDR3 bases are TGTGCCACCAGCACCCTCCTAGCGGGTGAAGAGACCCAGTACTTC.

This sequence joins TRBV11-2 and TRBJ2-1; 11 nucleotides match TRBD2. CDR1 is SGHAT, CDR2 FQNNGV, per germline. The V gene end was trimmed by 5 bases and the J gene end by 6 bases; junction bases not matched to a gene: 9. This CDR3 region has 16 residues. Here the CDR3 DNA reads TGTGCCAGCAGCCGCCAACTAGCGGGAGAGTCCAATGAGCAGTTCTTC. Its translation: CASSRQLAGESNEQFF.

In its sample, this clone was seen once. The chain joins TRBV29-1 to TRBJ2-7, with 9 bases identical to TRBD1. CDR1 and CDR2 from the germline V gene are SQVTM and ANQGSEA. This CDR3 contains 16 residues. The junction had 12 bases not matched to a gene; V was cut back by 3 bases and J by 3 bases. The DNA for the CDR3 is TGCAGCGTTGAGCCACTTCAACAGGGGGCCAGCTACGAGCAGTACTTC. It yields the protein CSVEPLQQGASYEQYF.

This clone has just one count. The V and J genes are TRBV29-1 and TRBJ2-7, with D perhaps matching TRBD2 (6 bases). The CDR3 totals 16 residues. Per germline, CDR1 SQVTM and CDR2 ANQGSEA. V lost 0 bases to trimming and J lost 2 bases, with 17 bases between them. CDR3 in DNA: TGCAGCGTTGAAGATCTCGGCAGTGGAGGGACCTACGAGCAGTACTTC. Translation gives CSVEDLGSGGTYEQYF.

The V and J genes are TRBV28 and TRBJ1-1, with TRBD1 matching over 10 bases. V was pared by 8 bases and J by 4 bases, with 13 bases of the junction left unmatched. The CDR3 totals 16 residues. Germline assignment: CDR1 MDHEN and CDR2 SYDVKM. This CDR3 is CASFPDRDRGVTEAFF. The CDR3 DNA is TGTGCCAGCTTCCCGGACCGGGACAGGGGAGTCACTGAAGCTTTCTTT.

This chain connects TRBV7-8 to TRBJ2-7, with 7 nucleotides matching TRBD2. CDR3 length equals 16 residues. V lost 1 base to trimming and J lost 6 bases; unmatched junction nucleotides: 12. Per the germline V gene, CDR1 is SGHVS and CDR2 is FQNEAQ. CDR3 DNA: TGTGCCAGCAGCTTAGGCCCCCGGGGGGATGGGCGCGAGCAGTACTTC. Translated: CASSLGPRGDGREQYF.

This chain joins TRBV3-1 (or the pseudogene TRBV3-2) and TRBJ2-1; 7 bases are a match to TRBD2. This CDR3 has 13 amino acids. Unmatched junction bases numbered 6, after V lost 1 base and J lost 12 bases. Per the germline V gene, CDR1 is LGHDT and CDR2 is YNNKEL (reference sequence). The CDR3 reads CASSQGPASGQFF. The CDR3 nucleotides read TGTGCCAGCAGCCAAGGGCCGGCTAGCGGGCAGTTCTTC.

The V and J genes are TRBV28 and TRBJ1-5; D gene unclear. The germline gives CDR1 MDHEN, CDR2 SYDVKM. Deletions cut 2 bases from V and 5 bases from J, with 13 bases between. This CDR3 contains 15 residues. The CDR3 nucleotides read TGTGCCAGCAGTTTAACTTTGTCCGCTTATCAGCCCCAGCATTTT. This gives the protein CASSLTLSAYQPQHF.

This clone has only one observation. The CDR3 spells CASSLSVGRMNEETQYF. CDR3 nucleotide sequence: TGTGCCAGCAGTTTAAGTGTAGGGAGAATGAATGAAGAGACCCAGTACTTC. The V and J genes are TRBV27 and TRBJ2-5; perhaps TRBD2 as D (5 bases). Trimming left V 2 bases short and J 3 bases short, with 19 bases between. Looked up from germline, CDR1 is MNHEY and CDR2 is SMNVEV (reference sequence). The CDR3 has 17 residues.

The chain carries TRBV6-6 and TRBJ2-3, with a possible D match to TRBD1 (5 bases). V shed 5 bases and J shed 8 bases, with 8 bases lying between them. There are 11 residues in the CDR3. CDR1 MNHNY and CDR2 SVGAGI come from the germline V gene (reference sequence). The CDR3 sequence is CASSHRGTQYF. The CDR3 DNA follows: TGTGCCAGCAGTCATAGGGGTACGCAGTATTTT.

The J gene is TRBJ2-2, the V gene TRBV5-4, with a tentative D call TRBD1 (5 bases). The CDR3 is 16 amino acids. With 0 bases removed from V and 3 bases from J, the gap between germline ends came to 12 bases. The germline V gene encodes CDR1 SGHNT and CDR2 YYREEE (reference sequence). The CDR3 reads CASSLGHRRDTGELFF. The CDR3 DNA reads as TGTGCCAGCAGCTTGGGGCACCGCAGGGACACCGGGGAGCTGTTTTTT.

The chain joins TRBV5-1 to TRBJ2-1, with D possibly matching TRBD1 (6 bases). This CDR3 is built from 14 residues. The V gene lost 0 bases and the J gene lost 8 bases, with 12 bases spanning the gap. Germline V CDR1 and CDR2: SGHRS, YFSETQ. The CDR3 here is CASSLAVGGDEQFF. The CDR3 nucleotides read TGCGCCAGCAGCTTGGCGGTAGGGGGAGATGAGCAGTTCTTC.

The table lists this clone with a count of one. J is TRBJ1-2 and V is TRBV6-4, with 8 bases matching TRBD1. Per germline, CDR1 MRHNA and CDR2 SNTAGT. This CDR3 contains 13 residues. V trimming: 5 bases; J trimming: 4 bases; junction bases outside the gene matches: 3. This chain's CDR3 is CASSRGQGYGYTF. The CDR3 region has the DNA TGTGCCAGCAGTCGAGGACAGGGCTATGGCTACACCTTC.

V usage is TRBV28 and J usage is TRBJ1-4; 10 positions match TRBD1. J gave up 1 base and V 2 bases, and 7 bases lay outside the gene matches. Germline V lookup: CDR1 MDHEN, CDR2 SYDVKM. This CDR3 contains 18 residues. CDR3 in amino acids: CASSLAGTGEITNEKLFF. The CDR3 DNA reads TGTGCCAGCAGTTTAGCCGGGACAGGGGAGATAACTAATGAAAAACTGTTTTTT.

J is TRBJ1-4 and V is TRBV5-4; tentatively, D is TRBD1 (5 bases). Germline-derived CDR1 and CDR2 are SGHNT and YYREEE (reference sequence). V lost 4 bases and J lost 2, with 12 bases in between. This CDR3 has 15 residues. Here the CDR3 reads CASSTGGSTNEKLFF. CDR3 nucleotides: TGTGCCAGCAGCACCGGGGGGAGCACTAATGAAAAACTGTTTTTT.